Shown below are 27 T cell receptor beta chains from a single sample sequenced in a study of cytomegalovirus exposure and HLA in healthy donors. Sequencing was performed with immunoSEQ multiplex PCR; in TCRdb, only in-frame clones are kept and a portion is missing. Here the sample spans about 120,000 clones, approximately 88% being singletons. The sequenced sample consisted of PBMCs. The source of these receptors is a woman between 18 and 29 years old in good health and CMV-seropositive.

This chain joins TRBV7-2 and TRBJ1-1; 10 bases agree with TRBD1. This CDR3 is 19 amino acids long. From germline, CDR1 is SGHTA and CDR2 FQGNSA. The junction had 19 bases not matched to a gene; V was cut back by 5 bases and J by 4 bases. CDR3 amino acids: CASSTSIWDRGWMSTEAFF. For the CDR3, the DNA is TGTGCCAGCAGCACCTCCATCTGGGACAGGGGTTGGATGAGCACTGAAGCTTTCTTT. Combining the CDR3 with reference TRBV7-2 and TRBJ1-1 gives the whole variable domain GAGVSQSPSNKVTEKGKDVELRCDPISGHTALYWYRQSLGQGLEFLIYFQGNSAPDKSGLPSDRFSAERTGGSVSTLTIQRTQQEDSAVYLCASSTSIWDRGWMSTEAFFGQGTRLTVV.

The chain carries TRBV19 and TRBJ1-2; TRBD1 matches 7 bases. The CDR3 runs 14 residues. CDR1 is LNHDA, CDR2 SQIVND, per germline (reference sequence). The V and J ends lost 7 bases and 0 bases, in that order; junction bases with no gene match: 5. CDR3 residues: CASIAGTANYGYTF. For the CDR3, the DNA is TGTGCCAGTATTGCCGGGACAGCTAACTATGGCTACACCTTC.

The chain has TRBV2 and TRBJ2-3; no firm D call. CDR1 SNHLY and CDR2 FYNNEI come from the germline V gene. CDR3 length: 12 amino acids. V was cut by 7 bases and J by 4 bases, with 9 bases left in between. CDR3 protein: CASTPWPDTQYF. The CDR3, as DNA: TGTGCCAGCACGCCATGGCCAGATACGCAGTATTTT.

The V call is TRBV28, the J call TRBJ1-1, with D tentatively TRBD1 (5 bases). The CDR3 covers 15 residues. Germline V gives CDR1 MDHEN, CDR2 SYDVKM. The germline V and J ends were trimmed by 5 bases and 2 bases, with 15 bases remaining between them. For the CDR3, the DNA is TGTGCCAGCAGTCTCTGGGGCTCCGCAAACACTGAAGCTTTCTTT. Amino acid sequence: CASSLWGSANTEAFF.

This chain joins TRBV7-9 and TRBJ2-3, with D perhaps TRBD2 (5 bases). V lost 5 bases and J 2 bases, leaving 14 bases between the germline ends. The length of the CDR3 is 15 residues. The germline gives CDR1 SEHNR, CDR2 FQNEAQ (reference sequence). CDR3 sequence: CASSRTRQITDTQYF. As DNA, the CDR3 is TGTGCCAGCAGCCGGACTCGTCAGATCACAGATACGCAGTATTTT. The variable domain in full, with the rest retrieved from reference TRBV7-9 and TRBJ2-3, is DTGVSQNPRHKITKRGQNVTFRCDPISEHNRLYWYRQTLGQGPEFLTYFQNEAQLEKSRLLSDRFSAERPKGSFSTLEIQRTEQGDSAMYLCASSRTRQITDTQYFGPGTRLTVL.

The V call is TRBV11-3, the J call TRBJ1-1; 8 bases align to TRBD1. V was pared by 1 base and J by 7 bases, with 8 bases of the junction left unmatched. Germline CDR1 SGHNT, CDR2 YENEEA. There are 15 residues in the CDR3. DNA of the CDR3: TGTGCCAGCAGCTTAGTGACAGGGGAGGCTTATGAAGCTTTCTTT. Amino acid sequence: CASSLVTGEAYEAFF.

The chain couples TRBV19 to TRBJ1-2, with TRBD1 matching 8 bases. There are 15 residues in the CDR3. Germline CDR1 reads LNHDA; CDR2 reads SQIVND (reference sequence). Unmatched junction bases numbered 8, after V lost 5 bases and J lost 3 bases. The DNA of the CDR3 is TGTGCCAGTAGTGCCGACAGGGGAATTCACTATGGCTACACCTTC. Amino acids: CASSADRGIHYGYTF.

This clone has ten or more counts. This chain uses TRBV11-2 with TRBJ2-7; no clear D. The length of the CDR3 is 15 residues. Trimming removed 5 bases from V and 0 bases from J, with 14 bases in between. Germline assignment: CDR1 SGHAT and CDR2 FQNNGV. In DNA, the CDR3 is TGTGCCAGCAGCCCCCTTTCCTTGAGCTCCTACGAGCAGTACTTC. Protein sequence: CASSPLSLSSYEQYF.

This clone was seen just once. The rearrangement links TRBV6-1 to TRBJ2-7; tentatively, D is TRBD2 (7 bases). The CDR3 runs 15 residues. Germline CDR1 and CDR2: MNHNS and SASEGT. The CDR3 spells CALRGGRGSSYEQYF. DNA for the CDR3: TGTGCTCTAAGGGGGGGGCGGGGAAGCTCCTACGAGCAGTACTTC.

CDR3 coding DNA: TGTGCCAGCAGTACACAAGATCAGCCCCAGCATTTT. It translates to CASSTQDQPQHF. The gene calls are TRBV2 and TRBJ1-5; D unresolved. Between the trimmed V and J ends, which lost 5 bases and 5 bases, there was a span of 7 bases. Germline lookup yields CDR1 SNHLY and CDR2 FYNNEI. The CDR3 is 12 amino acids.

CDR3 nucleotide sequence: TGTGCCAGTAGTGCCACAGGACCTCCTAACTATGGCTACACCTTC. This codes for CASSATGPPNYGYTF. V usage is TRBV19 and J usage is TRBJ1-2; D may be TRBD1 (5 bases). CDR3 size: 15 residues. CDR1 and CDR2 (germline): LNHDA, SQIVND (reference sequence). Trimming shortened V by 5 bases and J by 0 bases, and 13 bases separated the two germline ends.

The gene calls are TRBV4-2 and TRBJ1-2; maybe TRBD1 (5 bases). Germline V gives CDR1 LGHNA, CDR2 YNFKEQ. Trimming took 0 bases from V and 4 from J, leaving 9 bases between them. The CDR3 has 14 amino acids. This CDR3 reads CASSQDLTVYGYTF. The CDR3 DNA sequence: TGTGCCAGCAGCCAAGATTTGACAGTCTATGGCTACACCTTC.

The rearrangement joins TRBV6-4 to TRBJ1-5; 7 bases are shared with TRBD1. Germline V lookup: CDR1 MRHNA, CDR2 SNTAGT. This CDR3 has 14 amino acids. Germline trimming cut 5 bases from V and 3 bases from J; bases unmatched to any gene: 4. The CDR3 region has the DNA TGTGCCAGCAGTCTGACAGGGAACAATCAGCCCCAGCATTTT. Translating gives CASSLTGNNQPQHF.

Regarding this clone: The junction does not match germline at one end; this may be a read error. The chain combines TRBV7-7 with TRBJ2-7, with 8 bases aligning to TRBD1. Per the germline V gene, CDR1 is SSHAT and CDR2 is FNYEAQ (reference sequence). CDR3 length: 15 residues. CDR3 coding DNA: TGTGCTAGCAGCTTAGGGGCAGGGGGCAACTACGAGCAGTACTTC. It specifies CASSLGAGGNYEQYF.

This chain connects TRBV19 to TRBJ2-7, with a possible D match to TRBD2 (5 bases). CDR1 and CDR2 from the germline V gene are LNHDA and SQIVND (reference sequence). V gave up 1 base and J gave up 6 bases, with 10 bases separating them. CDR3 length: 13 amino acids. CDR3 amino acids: CASSIGLASEQYF. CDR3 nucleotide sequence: TGTGCCAGTAGTATAGGTCTAGCCAGCGAGCAGTACTTC.

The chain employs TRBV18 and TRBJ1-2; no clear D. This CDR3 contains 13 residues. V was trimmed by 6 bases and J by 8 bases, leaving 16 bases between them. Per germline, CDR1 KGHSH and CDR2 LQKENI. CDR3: CASSNQSGYGYTF. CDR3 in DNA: TGTGCCAGCTCCAACCAGAGCGGGTACGGCTACACCTTC. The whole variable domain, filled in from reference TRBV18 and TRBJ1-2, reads NAGVMQNPRHLVRRRGQEARLRCSPMKGHSHVYWYRQLPEEGLKFMVYLQKENIIDESGMPKERFSAEFPKEGPSILRIQQVVRGDSAAYFCASSNQSGYGYTFGSGTRLTVV.

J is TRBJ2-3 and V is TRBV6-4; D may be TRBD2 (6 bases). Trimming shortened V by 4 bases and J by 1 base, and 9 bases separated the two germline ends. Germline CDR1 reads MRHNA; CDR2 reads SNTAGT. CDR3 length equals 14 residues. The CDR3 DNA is TGTGCCAGCAGTGCCAGCGGGCGCACAGATACGCAGTATTTT. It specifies CASSASGRTDTQYF.

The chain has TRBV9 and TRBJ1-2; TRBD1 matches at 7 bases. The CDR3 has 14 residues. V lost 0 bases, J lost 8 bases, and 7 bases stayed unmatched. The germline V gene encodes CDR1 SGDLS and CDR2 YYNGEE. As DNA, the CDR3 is TGTGCCAGCAGCGTAGGGAGGGGGCCAGGGGGCTACACCTTC. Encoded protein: CASSVGRGPGGYTF.

The CDR3 coding sequence is TGTGCCAGCAGCGAGGCCCCCAGGCAGGACTACGAGCAGTACTTC. This encodes CASSEAPRQDYEQYF. V usage is TRBV9 and J usage is TRBJ2-7; D uncertain. The CDR3 is 15 residues long. Germline V gene lookup returns CDR1 SGDLS and CDR2 YYNGEE. The germline V and J ends were trimmed by 3 bases and 3 bases, with 16 bases remaining between them.

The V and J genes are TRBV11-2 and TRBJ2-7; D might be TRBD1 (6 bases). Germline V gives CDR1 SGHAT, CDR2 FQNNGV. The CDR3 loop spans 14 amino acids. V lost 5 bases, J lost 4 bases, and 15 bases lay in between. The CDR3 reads CASSDPGTLYEQYF. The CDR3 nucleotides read TGTGCCAGCAGCGATCCCGGGACACTTTACGAGCAGTACTTC.

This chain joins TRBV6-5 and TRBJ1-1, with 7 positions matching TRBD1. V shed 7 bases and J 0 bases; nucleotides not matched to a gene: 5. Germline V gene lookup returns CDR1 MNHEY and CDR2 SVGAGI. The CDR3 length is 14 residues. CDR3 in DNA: TGTGCCAGCATTCGGGACAGCATGAACACTGAAGCTTTCTTT. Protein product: CASIRDSMNTEAFF.

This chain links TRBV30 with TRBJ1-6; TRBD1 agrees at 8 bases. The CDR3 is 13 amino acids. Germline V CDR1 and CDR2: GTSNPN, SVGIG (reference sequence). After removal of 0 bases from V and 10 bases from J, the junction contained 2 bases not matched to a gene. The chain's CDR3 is CAWSVRQGSPLHF. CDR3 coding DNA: TGTGCCTGGAGTGTGCGACAGGGGTCACCCCTCCACTTT.

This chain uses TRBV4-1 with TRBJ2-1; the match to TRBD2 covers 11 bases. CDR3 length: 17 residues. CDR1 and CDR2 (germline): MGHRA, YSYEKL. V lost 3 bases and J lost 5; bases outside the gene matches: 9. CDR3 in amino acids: CASSHTRAGLADNEQFF. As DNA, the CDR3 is TGCGCCAGCAGCCATACCCGAGCGGGACTAGCGGACAATGAGCAGTTCTTC.

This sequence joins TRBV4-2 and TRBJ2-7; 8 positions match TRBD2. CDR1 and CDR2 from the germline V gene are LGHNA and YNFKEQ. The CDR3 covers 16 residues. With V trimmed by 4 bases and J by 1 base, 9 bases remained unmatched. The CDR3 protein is CASSPDGTRDSYEQYF. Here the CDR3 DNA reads TGTGCCAGCAGCCCGGATGGGACTAGGGATTCCTACGAGCAGTACTTC.

The CDR3 DNA reads as TGTGCCATCAGTGTAGGGGCGAACACTGAAGCTTTCTTT. Its translation: CAISVGANTEAFF. The chain joins TRBV10-3 to TRBJ1-1, with D maybe TRBD1 (5 bases). The CDR3 extends over 13 amino acids. Germline V gene sequence: CDR1 ENHRY, CDR2 SYGVKD. Trimming took 4 bases from V and 1 from J, leaving 7 bases between them.

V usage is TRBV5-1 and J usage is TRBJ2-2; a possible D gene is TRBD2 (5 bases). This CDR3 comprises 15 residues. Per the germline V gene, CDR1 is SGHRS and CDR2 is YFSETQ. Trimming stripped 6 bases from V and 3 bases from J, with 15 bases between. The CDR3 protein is CASNLAGSHTGELFF. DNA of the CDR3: TGCGCCAGCAATCTAGCCGGAAGTCACACCGGGGAGCTGTTTTTT.

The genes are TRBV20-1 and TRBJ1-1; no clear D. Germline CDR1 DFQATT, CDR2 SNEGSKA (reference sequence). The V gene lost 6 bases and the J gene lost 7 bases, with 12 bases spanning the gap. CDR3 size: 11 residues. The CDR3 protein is CSALRSHEAFF. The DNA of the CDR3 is TGCAGTGCCCTACGAAGCCATGAAGCTTTCTTT.